This TCR beta chain was sequenced for a study of T cell responses to AZD1222 COVID-19 vaccine (dated by TCRdb to the early 2020s). With respect to the entire study: AZD1222 recipients with second doses at about 4 weeks or about 12 weeks were pooled, because spike-specific TCR depth and breadth did not differ between schedules. TCR sequencing was performed for roughly 250 trial participants, of whom about 200 were given two doses of AZD1222 and some 26 were given two doses of MenACWY control vaccine. Trial participants were enrolled by age into 18-55, 56-69 and 70-plus year subgroups, with roughly 150, 30 and 60 TCR-sequenced participants respectively. General study outcomes and caveats: Most participants were white British and females outnumbered males, and the authors suggested that clonal diversity may have been underestimated. The 56-69-year group was small, and its depth increase did not reach significance, likely because of low power. Conclusions about previously exposed vaccinees were limited because only a handful of AZD1222 recipients were SARS-CoV-2 seropositive at baseline. Reportedly, almost half of the unique spike-specific TCRs recognized epitopes lying outside the regions that are mutated in the B.1.351 and B.1.1.7 variants. Spike-specific TCR breadth and depth rose significantly after two AZD1222 doses compared with day 0 and with MenACWY recipients. Because no day 14 peak-response samples were available, repertoires were characterized only after the peak T cell response. CD4 TCRs associated with the vaccine covered the entire spike protein, and the dominant responses were in regions 160-218 and 743-854.

The CDR3 regions of human TCRbeta chains were analyzed by immunosequencing. As for the original processing: TCRs in the repertoires were matched against a reference library of SARS-CoV-2-specific TCRs that had been generated with the MIRA antigen-specificity platform. Breadth was defined as the fraction of unique TCRs that were SARS-CoV-2-associated. Depth was defined as the fraction of total T cells that were SARS-CoV-2-associated. Using the MIRA data, each spike-specific TCR was assigned both to the spike region to which the TCR was reactive and to a CD4 or CD8 class. Log10-transformed breadth and depth values were compared by one-way ANOVA with Sidak's multiple comparisons tests. Entries here come from immuneACCESS through TCRdb and include only in-frame sequences with V and J called. Some clones fail to appear in such tables; in the studies checked, an unresolved V gene covers under half of the shortfall, and the cause of the remainder is unknown. Clonal size and the V and J genes are those of that table, whereas D and trimming came from the DNA. The sample table lists roughly 140,000 clones, approximately 88% of them with a count of one. About 15% of the sample goes to the ten largest clones.

Measured from the cysteine to the phenylalanine, the CDR3 is 15 residues long. This entry keeps only the CDR3 DNA: 45 bases, framed from base 1. V and J lose 6 bases and 4 bases, and a span of 19 bases separates them. CDR1 is given as SGHRS and CDR2 as YFSETQ, both from the germline V gene. The meaning of the sample's time point label: baseline before first vaccination. The vaccinee samples were drawn from two UK trials, COV001 and COV002, one of which was a single-blind randomized controlled phase 2/3 trial testing AZD1222 (ChAdOx1 nCoV-19) in healthy adults. Trial participant PBMC samples were collected at day 0 and day 28 after the second dose for TCRbeta chain sequencing. Concerning this clone itself: Its antigen is not yet known. Base qualities were left out, and no much larger clone turns up one base away.

The chain was built from TRBV5-1 and TRBJ2-5; the D gene is perhaps TRBD2, on 6 matching bases. This clonotype was obtained from an adult in good health. This material consisted of peripheral blood, taken on day 0 of AZD1222 vaccination. The CDR3 sequence is CASTGEGRYGETQYF. The DNA sequence is TGCGCCAGCACGGGAGAGGGCCGCTATGGAGAGACCCAGTACTTC.